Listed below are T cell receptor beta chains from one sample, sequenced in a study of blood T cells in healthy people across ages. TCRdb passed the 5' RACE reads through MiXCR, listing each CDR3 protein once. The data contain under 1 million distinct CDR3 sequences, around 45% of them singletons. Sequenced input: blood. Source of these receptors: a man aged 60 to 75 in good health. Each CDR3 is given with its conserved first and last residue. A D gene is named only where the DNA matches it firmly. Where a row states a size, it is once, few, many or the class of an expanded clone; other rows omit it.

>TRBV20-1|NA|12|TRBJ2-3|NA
TGCAGTGCAGAACCTAGCACAGATACGCAGTATTTT
CSAEPSTDTQYF
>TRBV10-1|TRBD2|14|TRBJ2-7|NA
TGCGCCAGCAGTGAGGCTAGCGGCTCCTACGAGCAGTACTTC
CASSEASGSYEQYF
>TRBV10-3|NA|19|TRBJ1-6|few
TGTGCCATCAGCCCACGAGCCCCGGGACAAGGGAATGTGAATTCACCCCTCCACTTT
CAISPRAPGQGNVNSPLHF
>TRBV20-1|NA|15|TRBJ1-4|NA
TGCAGTGCCAGCTTGGCTCTTTCAACTAATGAAAAACTGTTTTTT
CSASLALSTNEKLFF
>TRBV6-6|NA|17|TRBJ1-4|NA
TGTGCCAGCAGTTACGGAAAAGATGGTCCAACTAATGAAAAACTGTTTTTT
CASSYGKDGPTNEKLFF
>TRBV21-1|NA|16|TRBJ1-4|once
TGTGCCAGCAGGAGGAGGGACAGGGGATTTAATGAAAAACTGTTTTTT
CASRRRDRGFNEKLFF
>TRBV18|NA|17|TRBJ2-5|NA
TGTGCCAGCTCACCTGAAGGGGCGGGAAGCCCATACTGGGAGCAGTACTTC
CASSPEGAGSPYWEQYF
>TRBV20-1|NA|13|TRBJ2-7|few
TGCAGTGCTAGGGATAGGGGCCCCTACGAGCAGTACTTC
CSARDRGPYEQYF
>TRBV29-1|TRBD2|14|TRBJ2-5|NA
TGCAGCGTCGTTAGCGGGGGGGCCGTAGAGACCCGGTACTTC
CSVVSGGAVETRYF
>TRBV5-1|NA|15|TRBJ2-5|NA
TGCGCCAGCAGCTTTCCCTCCGGGACCCAAGAGACCCAGTACTTC
CASSFPSGTQETQYF
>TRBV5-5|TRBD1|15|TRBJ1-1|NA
TGTGTCAGCAGCTTGGTGGGTCAGGGGGCGGCTGAAGCTTTCTTT
CVSSLVGQGAAEAFF
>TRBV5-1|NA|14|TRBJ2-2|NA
TGCGCCAGCAGCTTGGCGACCTTCACCGGGGAGCTGTTTTTT
CASSLATFTGELFF
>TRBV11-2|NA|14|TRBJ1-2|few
TGTGCCAGCAGCTTAGACGTTATTTCCTATGGCTACACCTTC
CASSLDVISYGYTF
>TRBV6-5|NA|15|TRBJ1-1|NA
TGTGCCAGCAGTTACGCGGGGGGCTTGAACACTGAAGCTTTCTTT
CASSYAGGLNTEAFF
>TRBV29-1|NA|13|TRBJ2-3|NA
TGCAGCGCGGCTGGGACTCTCACAGATACGCAGTATTTT
CSAAGTLTDTQYF
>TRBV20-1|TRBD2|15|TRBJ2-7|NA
TGCAGTGCTAGTGAACTAGCGGTGGACCCTAGGGAGCAGTACTTC
CSASELAVDPREQYF
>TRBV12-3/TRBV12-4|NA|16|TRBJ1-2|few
TGTGCCAGCAGTTCCCTGGCGGGCAGGGCTAACTATGGCTACACCTTC
CASSSLAGRANYGYTF
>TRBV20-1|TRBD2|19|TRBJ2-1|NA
TGCAGTGCCGAAGGAGCCCTAGCGGGGGGGAGAAACTCCTACAATGAGCAGTTCTTC
CSAEGALAGGRNSYNEQFF
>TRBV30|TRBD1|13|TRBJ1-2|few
TGTGCCTGGAGTGTGGACAGGGTGTATGGCTACACCTTC
CAWSVDRVYGYTF
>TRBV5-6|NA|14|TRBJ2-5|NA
TGTGCCAGCAGGCCCCTGGACAGCAAAGAGACCCAGTACTTC
CASRPLDSKETQYF
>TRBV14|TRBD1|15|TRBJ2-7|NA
TGTGCTAGCAGCCAGGGACAGGGGAACTCCTACGAGCAGTACTTC
CASSQGQGNSYEQYF
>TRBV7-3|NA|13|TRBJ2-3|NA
TGTGCCAGCAGCTTAAAAGGTTCAGATACGCAGTATTTT
CASSLKGSDTQYF
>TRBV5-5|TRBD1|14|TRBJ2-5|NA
TGTGCCAGCAGCCATTGGAGAGAGGGGGCGACCCAGTACTTC
CASSHWREGATQYF
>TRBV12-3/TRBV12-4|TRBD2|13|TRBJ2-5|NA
TGTGCCAGCAGTTTTTTCGGGAGGGAGACCCAGTACTTC
CASSFFGRETQYF
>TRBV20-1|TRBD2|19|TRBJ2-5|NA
TGCAGTGCTAGAGATGGGGCCCGACTAGCGGGAGTGGCAAAAGAGACCCAGTACTTC
CSARDGARLAGVAKETQYF
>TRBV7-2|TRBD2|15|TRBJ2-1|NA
TGTGCCAGCAGCGCCACGACTAGCGGGTACAATGAGCAGTTCTTC
CASSATTSGYNEQFF
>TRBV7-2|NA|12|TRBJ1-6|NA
TGTGCCAGCAGCTTAGCTAATTCACCCCTCCACTTT
CASSLANSPLHF
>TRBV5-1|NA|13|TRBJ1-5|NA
TGCACCAGCAGCCCGGACCTCAATCAGCCCCAGCATTTT
CTSSPDLNQPQHF
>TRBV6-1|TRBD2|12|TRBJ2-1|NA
TGTGCCAGCGCCCCGCGGGGGTCCGAGCAGTTCTTC
CASAPRGSEQFF
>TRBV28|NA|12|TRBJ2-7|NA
TGTGCCGGCAGTTCTCCCATTTACGAGCAGTACTTC
CAGSSPIYEQYF
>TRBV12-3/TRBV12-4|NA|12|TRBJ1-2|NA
TGTGCCAGCAGTCCGACCCAGGGTGGCTACACCTTC
CASSPTQGGYTF
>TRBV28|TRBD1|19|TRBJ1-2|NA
TGTGCCAGCAGTTTAACCCCGTCCCGGGACAGGGTTGAAAGCTATGGCTACACCTTC
CASSLTPSRDRVESYGYTF
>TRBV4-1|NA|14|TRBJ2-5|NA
TGCGCCAGCAGCTCTGTGGGGGGCTTAAAGACCCAGTACTTC
CASSSVGGLKTQYF
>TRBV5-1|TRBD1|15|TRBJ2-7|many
TGCGCCAGCAGCTTGGGTGGGACAGGATACTACGAGCAGTACTTC
CASSLGGTGYYEQYF
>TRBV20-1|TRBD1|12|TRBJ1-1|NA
TGCAGTGCTCATGAGACAGGGTTTGAAGCTTTCTTT
CSAHETGFEAFF
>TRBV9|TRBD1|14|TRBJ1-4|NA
TGTGCCAGCAGCGTTTCCGGGACAGATGAAAAACTGTTTTTT
CASSVSGTDEKLFF
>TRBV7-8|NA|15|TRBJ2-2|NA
TGTGCCAGCACTGTCGGACGCGCGAACACCGGGGAGCTGTTTTTT
CASTVGRANTGELFF
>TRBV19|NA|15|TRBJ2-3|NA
TGTACCAGTAGTAAGGCAGGGCTGGGAACAGATACGCAGTATTTT
CTSSKAGLGTDTQYF
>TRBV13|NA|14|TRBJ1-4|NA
TGTGCCAGCAGCTTAGAGTCAGAGGGAGAAAAACTGTTTTTT
CASSLESEGEKLFF
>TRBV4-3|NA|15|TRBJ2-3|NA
TGCGCCAGCAGCCAAGACGAGGGCCTCACAGATACGCAGTATTTT
CASSQDEGLTDTQYF